This T cell receptor beta chain was documented in a study of shared clonotypes between healthy human individuals. Per the germline V gene, CDR1 is LGHNA and CDR2 is YNFKEQ. The CDR3 has 15 residues. Trimming took 4 bases from V and 7 from J; bases not matched to a gene: 7. Assay: immunoSEQ multiplex PCR; the TCRdb copy retains only in-frame clones and omits some. The sample shows around 700,000 clones, more than 70% of them seen only once. The source is a woman between 25 and 40 years old in good health. Sequenced input: memory CD4+ T cells sorted from blood. The subset here: CD45RA-negative fraction. This chain links TRBV4-2 with TRBJ2-1; 10 bases agree with TRBD2. CDR3 coding DNA: TGTGCCAGCAGCCCAAGGACTAGCGGACATAATGAGCAGTTCTTC. It encodes CASSPRTSGHNEQFF.